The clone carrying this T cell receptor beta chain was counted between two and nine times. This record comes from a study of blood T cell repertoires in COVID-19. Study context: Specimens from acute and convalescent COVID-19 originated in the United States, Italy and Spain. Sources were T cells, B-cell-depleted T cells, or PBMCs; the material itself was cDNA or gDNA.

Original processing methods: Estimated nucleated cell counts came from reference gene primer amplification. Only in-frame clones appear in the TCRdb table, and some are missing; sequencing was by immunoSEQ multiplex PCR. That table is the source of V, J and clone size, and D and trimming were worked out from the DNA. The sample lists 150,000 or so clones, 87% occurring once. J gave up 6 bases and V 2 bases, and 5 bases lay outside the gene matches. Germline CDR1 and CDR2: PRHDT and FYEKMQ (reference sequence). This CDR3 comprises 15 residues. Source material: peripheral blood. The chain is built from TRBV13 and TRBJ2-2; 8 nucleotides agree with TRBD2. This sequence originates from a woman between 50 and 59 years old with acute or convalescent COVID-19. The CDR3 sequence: CASSLRTSSPGELFF. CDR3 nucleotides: TGTGCCAGCAGCTTAAGGACTAGCTCTCCCGGGGAGCTGTTTTTT.